The subject of this entry is one TCR beta chain. Germline values: CDR1 SQVTM, CDR2 ANQGSEA. The CDR3 has 14 amino acids. J was trimmed by 10 bases and V by 7 bases; bases with no gene match: 16. The method was immunoSEQ multiplex PCR; TCRdb's version includes in-frame clones alone and lacks a portion of them. The table has about 100,000 clones, around 90% seen once; the top ten hold roughly 1.5%. This sample was included in a study of blood T cell repertoires in COVID-19. The chain recombines TRBV29-1 with TRBJ2-1; 7 bases align to TRBD2. The source material was peripheral blood. This sequence was found in a human donor with active COVID-19. The donor label of this sample is uncertain. CDR3 region: CSAKGGGPVREQFF. In nucleotides, the CDR3 is TGCAGCGCAAAGGGCGGGGGACCGGTGAGAGAGCAGTTCTTC.